This T cell receptor (beta chain) was sequenced during a study of blood T cells in healthy people across ages. Study findings and constraints: Observed TCR beta diversity per million T cells went down as age went up. This fall followed a roughly linear course with age.

It was with a sample-barcoded 5' primer and a J-beta primer mix that a second PCR of about 6 to 12 cycles was run. One entry per CDR3 protein results from TCRdb running MiXCR on the 5' RACE reads. The sample has fewer than 700,000 distinct CDR3 sequences; about 43% are singletons. Isolation yielded PBMCs, at least 7 million per sample, in every case. Each sample provided at least 5 micrograms of extracted total RNA. To note about this clonotype: Its antigen remains unidentified.

V dropped 2 bases and J dropped 6 bases, with 12 bases sitting between them. Per germline, CDR1 SGDLS and CDR2 YYNGEE. CDR3 length equals 15 residues. The chain links TRBV9 to TRBJ1-6; tentative D call: TRBD1 (6 bases). Sequencing was carried out using blood. The origin of this receptor is an elderly man in good health. In nucleotides, the CDR3 is TGTGCCAGCAGCGTCCTAGGACAGCCTAATTCACCCCTCCACTTT. Protein: CASSVLGQPNSPLHF.